In this sample, the clone carrying this T cell receptor (beta chain) turned up a few times. Antigen: not known. The data originate from a study of CD8 T cells in ankylosing spondylitis. Regarding the study as a whole: About 8 highly homologous variants made up a TCR beta motif, and this motif appeared characteristic of ankylosing spondylitis blood. Matched ankylosing spondylitis synovial fluid reportedly showed significant enrichment of disease-linked clones.

This CDR3 region has 15 residues. The V gene's germline CDR1 is DFQATT and CDR2 SNEGSKA (reference sequence). Losses at the gene ends were 5 bases for V and 5 bases for J; bases not matched to a gene: 10. TCRdb recomputed calls from the 5' RACE reads with MiXCR, one row per CDR3 protein. The sample has about 800,000 distinct CDR3 sequences, about 12% seen once. The sample comprised blood, either unsorted or a sorted T cell fraction (not recorded which). The clonotype originates from a male donor with ankylosing spondylitis. V usage is TRBV20-1 and J usage is TRBJ2-1; 9 bases fit TRBD2. CDR3 sequence (DNA): TGCAGTGCTTCCTTAGCGGGAGCTAGCGACAATGAGCAGTTCTTC. Translated, it gives CSASLAGASDNEQFF.